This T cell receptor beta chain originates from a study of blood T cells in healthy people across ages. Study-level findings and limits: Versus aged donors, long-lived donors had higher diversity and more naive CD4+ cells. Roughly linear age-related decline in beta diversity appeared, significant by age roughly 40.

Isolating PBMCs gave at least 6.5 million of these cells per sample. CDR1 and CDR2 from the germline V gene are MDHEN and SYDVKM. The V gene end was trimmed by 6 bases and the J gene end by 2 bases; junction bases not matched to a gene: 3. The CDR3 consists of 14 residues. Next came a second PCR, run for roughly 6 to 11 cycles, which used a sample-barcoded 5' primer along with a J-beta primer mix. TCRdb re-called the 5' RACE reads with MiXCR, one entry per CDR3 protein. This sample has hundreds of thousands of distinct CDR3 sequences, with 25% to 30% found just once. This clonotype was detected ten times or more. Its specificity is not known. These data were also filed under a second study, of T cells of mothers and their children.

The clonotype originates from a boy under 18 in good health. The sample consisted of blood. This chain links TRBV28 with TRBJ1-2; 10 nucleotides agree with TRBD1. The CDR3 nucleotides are TGTGCCAGCAGCCCGGGACAGGGGAACTATGGCTACACCTTC. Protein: CASSPGQGNYGYTF.